This record covers a single TCR beta chain. Its antigen is not known. TCRdb's copy holds only in-frame clones and misses some; the assay was immunoSEQ multiplex PCR. The repertoire holds under 300,000 clones, with approximately 86% as singletons. The data belong to a study of cytomegalovirus exposure and HLA in healthy donors. Overall study: A subsequent analysis reported that the roughly 120 validation repertoires were produced on the same platform that had also been used for the roughly 700 first-cohort repertoires. Study results and limitations: The study designated fewer than 200 TCR beta chains cytomegalovirus-associated.

The V end lost 7 bases, the J end lost 3 bases, and 15 bases lay between the germline ends. The germline V gene encodes CDR1 SNHLY and CDR2 FYNNEI. The CDR3 runs to 14 residues. The sequence was collected from a woman between 18 and 30 years old in good health and CMV-seronegative. The sequenced sample was PBMCs. The genes are TRBV2 and TRBJ1-1; D might be TRBD1 (6 bases). Here the CDR3 reads CASILTGVYTEAFF. The CDR3 DNA reads as TGTGCCAGCATCCTGACAGGAGTTTACACTGAAGCTTTCTTT.